This is a list of T cell receptor beta chains from one sample in a study of cytomegalovirus exposure and HLA in healthy donors. The protocol was immunoSEQ multiplex PCR, while the TCRdb copy is restricted to in-frame clones and leaves out a portion. Of 100,000 to 150,000 clones in the sample, about two thirds are singletons; the top ten hold approximately 2.9%. The sample taken for sequencing was PBMCs. The source of these receptors is a human donor in good health. The conserved cysteine and the conserved F or W are not part of the CDR3 here. Each record gives: D gene, J gene, V gene, CDR3 protein. D genes are given only for firm matches.

d_gene: TRBD2
j_gene: TRBJ2-7
v_gene: TRBV6-4
CDR3aa: ASSVGLGYEQY

d_gene: TRBD2
j_gene: TRBJ2-7
v_gene: TRBV27
CDR3aa: ASSPGLAGLPRGEQY

d_gene: TRBD2
j_gene: TRBJ2-7
v_gene: TRBV27
CDR3aa: ASRLGTSGRASEQY

d_gene: -
j_gene: TRBJ1-1
v_gene: TRBV30
CDR3aa: AWIQTGGLTEAF

d_gene: -
j_gene: TRBJ2-7
v_gene: TRBV13
CDR3aa: ASSPSGAGEQY

d_gene: TRBD2
j_gene: TRBJ2-1
v_gene: TRBV10-3
CDR3aa: AISDRDYDNEQF

d_gene: -
j_gene: TRBJ2-3
v_gene: TRBV2
CDR3aa: ASSGGGTGPDTQY

d_gene: TRBD2
j_gene: TRBJ2-7
v_gene: TRBV5-1
CDR3aa: ASSLAAGGSYEQY

d_gene: TRBD1
j_gene: TRBJ1-3
v_gene: TRBV28
CDR3aa: ASSPGTGRFPIY

d_gene: TRBD2
j_gene: TRBJ2-1
v_gene: TRBV7-2
CDR3aa: ASSPHSPGTSGRAQVF

d_gene: TRBD2
j_gene: TRBJ2-3
v_gene: TRBV10-2
CDR3aa: ASGGLALTDTQY

d_gene: -
j_gene: TRBJ2-7
v_gene: TRBV7-9
CDR3aa: ASSFVSPSSYEQY

d_gene: -
j_gene: TRBJ1-5
v_gene: TRBV30
CDR3aa: AWSVGGGDQPQH

d_gene: -
j_gene: TRBJ2-1
v_gene: TRBV19
CDR3aa: ASSIWGVGVRGNEQF

d_gene: -
j_gene: TRBJ2-6
v_gene: TRBV2
CDR3aa: ASGYGGSGANVLT

d_gene: -
j_gene: TRBJ1-5
v_gene: TRBV19
CDR3aa: ASSPGTQNQPQH

d_gene: -
j_gene: TRBJ1-2
v_gene: TRBV10-3
CDR3aa: AISERNRRNYGYT

d_gene: -
j_gene: TRBJ2-7
v_gene: TRBV19
CDR3aa: ASSIGQGGHEQY

d_gene: TRBD2
j_gene: TRBJ2-1
v_gene: TRBV28
CDR3aa: ASSFGDYSYNEQF

d_gene: TRBD2
j_gene: TRBJ2-1
v_gene: TRBV2
CDR3aa: ASSRGGLAGNEQF

d_gene: -
j_gene: TRBJ1-5
v_gene: TRBV5-4
CDR3aa: ASSLAYQEPQH

d_gene: TRBD2
j_gene: TRBJ2-5
v_gene: TRBV29-1
CDR3aa: SVPDGGGQETQY

d_gene: TRBD1
j_gene: TRBJ2-1
v_gene: TRBV7-9
CDR3aa: ASSPRGQGVYNEQF

d_gene: -
j_gene: TRBJ2-3
v_gene: TRBV19
CDR3aa: ASSFRGTSTDTQY

d_gene: -
j_gene: TRBJ1-1
v_gene: TRBV30
CDR3aa: AWRRSSGGTEAF

d_gene: -
j_gene: TRBJ2-1
v_gene: TRBV6-5
CDR3aa: ASSPLLAGEQF

d_gene: TRBD1
j_gene: TRBJ2-7
v_gene: TRBV7-2
CDR3aa: ASSSNRDRFSYEQY

d_gene: TRBD2
j_gene: TRBJ2-4
v_gene: TRBV2
CDR3aa: ASRGLVGARGIQY

d_gene: TRBD1
j_gene: TRBJ1-1
v_gene: TRBV7-9
CDR3aa: ASSQKDRGTEAF

d_gene: -
j_gene: TRBJ1-5
v_gene: TRBV19
CDR3aa: ASSISGRDQPQH

d_gene: -
j_gene: TRBJ1-5
v_gene: TRBV19
CDR3aa: ASSIRGLSRTVLWPQH

d_gene: -
j_gene: TRBJ1-4
v_gene: TRBV19
CDR3aa: ASRGHRLNEKLF

d_gene: TRBD1
j_gene: TRBJ1-1
v_gene: TRBV7-8
CDR3aa: ASSLQGVTEAF

d_gene: TRBD1
j_gene: TRBJ2-7
v_gene: TRBV2
CDR3aa: ATSGGYEQY

d_gene: -
j_gene: TRBJ2-7
v_gene: TRBV19
CDR3aa: ASSYSVDTYEQY

d_gene: TRBD1
j_gene: TRBJ1-2
v_gene: TRBV7-2
CDR3aa: ASSLATGGYGYT

d_gene: -
j_gene: TRBJ2-7
v_gene: TRBV7-2
CDR3aa: ASSPGLYEQY

d_gene: -
j_gene: TRBJ2-7
v_gene: TRBV5-4
CDR3aa: ASSSTLSSSYEQY

d_gene: TRBD1
j_gene: TRBJ1-1
v_gene: TRBV7-9
CDR3aa: ASCPGQMNTEAF

d_gene: TRBD1
j_gene: TRBJ1-2
v_gene: TRBV10-3
CDR3aa: AISESGPGGTGGYT

d_gene: TRBD1
j_gene: TRBJ2-3
v_gene: TRBV27
CDR3aa: ASSLSIRTGRTDTQY

d_gene: TRBD1
j_gene: TRBJ1-5
v_gene: TRBV6-5
CDR3aa: ASRQGAANQPQH

d_gene: TRBD1
j_gene: TRBJ1-2
v_gene: TRBV6-5
CDR3aa: ASTPGQENYGYT

d_gene: TRBD2
j_gene: TRBJ2-1
v_gene: TRBV5-4
CDR3aa: ASSLLAGPSINEQF

d_gene: TRBD1
j_gene: TRBJ2-3
v_gene: TRBV19
CDR3aa: ASSVGQGNTDTQY

d_gene: -
j_gene: TRBJ1-6
v_gene: TRBV4-2
CDR3aa: ASSQDIYGGRSPLH

d_gene: -
j_gene: TRBJ2-7
v_gene: TRBV4-3
CDR3aa: ASSQDMLGGDSGTSYEQY

d_gene: -
j_gene: TRBJ2-5
v_gene: TRBV4-3
CDR3aa: ASSQVWTGMETQY

d_gene: -
j_gene: TRBJ1-2
v_gene: TRBV5-4
CDR3aa: ASSSTYPYGYT

d_gene: -
j_gene: TRBJ2-1
v_gene: TRBV5-6
CDR3aa: ASTPRLGRRYNEQF

d_gene: TRBD2
j_gene: TRBJ2-3
v_gene: TRBV9
CDR3aa: ASSVGQRGSTDTQY

d_gene: TRBD2
j_gene: TRBJ2-6
v_gene: TRBV6-5
CDR3aa: ASTKRGAGANVLT

d_gene: TRBD1
j_gene: TRBJ1-5
v_gene: TRBV7-9
CDR3aa: ASSEGQLNQPQH

d_gene: TRBD2
j_gene: TRBJ2-3
v_gene: TRBV27
CDR3aa: ASSLVGGMQPDTQY